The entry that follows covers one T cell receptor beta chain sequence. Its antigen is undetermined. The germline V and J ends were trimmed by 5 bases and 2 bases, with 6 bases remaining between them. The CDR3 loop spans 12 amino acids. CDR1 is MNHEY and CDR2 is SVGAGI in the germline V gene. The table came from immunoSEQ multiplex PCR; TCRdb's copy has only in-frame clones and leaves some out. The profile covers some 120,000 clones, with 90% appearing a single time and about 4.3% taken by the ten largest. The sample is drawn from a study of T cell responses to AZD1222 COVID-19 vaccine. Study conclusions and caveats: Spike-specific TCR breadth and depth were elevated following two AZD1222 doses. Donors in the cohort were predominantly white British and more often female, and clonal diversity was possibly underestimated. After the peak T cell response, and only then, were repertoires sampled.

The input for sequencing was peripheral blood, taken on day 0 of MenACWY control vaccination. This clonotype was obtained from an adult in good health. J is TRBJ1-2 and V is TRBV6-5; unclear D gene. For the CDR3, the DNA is TGTGCCAGCAGTAAGGGAAACTATGGCTACACCTTC. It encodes CASSKGNYGYTF.